What follows are 20 T cell receptor beta chains derived from one specimen sequenced in a study of siplizumab effects on memory and regulatory T cells. Sequencing used immunoSEQ multiplex PCR; TCRdb keeps in-frame clones, though not all of them. The sample shows about 40,000 clones, more than 70% of them seen only once. Material: naive CD4+ T cells sorted from blood. These receptor sequences come from a human donor in good health.

On this clone: An end of the junction differs from the germline gene, which may be a read error. V usage is TRBV20-1 and J usage is TRBJ2-7; D remains ambiguous. Germline CDR1 is DFQATT and CDR2 is SNEGSKA (reference sequence). The CDR3 is 11 residues long. The CDR3 loop is CSATISHEQYF. The CDR3 DNA is TGCAGTGCGACAATCTCCCACGAGCAGTACTTC.

J is TRBJ1-2 and V is TRBV7-2; TRBD1 is a possible D gene (6 bases). V was pared by 2 bases and J by 2 bases, with 9 bases between. The CDR3 is 14 amino acids. CDR1 and CDR2 (germline): SGHTA, FQGNSA. CDR3 protein: CASSLPQGNYGYTF. The CDR3 DNA reads TGTGCCAGCAGCTTACCACAGGGCAACTATGGCTACACCTTC.

The CDR3 DNA sequence: TGTGCCAGCACAAGGGCTAGCGGGGCTCAAGAGACCCAGTACTTC. Its translation is CASTRASGAQETQYF. The J gene is TRBJ2-5, the V gene TRBV6-5, with 9 bases that match TRBD2. The germline gives CDR1 MNHEY, CDR2 SVGAGI. The CDR3 extends over 15 amino acids. V lost 7 bases, J lost 2 bases, and 8 bases stayed unmatched.

The chain joins TRBV5-1 to TRBJ2-7; D might be TRBD2 (6 bases). Trimming stripped 0 bases from V and 1 base from J, with 11 bases between. The CDR3 runs 15 residues. The germline gives CDR1 SGHRS, CDR2 YFSETQ. CDR3: CASSLAGGRSYEQYF. As DNA, the CDR3 is TGCGCCAGCAGCTTGGCCGGGGGAAGGTCCTACGAGCAGTACTTC.

The rearrangement uses TRBV19 and TRBJ2-3, with TRBD2 matching over 11 bases. The CDR3 contains 15 residues. Looked up from germline, CDR1 is LNHDA and CDR2 is SQIVND (reference sequence). V was pared by 6 bases and J by 4 bases, with 6 bases of the junction left unmatched. CDR3 loop: CASRDTSGGADTQYF. The CDR3 DNA sequence: TGTGCCAGTAGGGATACTAGCGGGGGCGCAGATACGCAGTATTTT.

The gene calls are TRBV9 and TRBJ1-4; D perhaps matches TRBD1 (6 bases). Germline V gene lookup returns CDR1 SGDLS and CDR2 YYNGEE. The CDR3 is 16 residues long. Deletions cut 1 base from V and 0 bases from J, with 10 bases between. The CDR3 coding sequence is TGTGCCAGCAGCGTACGACAGGAGGCAACTAATGAAAAACTGTTTTTT. As protein: CASSVRQEATNEKLFF. Full variable domain (remainder filled in from reference TRBV9 and TRBJ1-4): DSGVTQTPKHLITATGQRVTLRCSPRSGDLSVYWYQQSLDQGLQFLIQYYNGEERAKGNILERFSAQQFPDLHSELNLSSLELGDSALYFCASSVRQEATNEKLFFGSGTQLSVL.

The chain uses TRBV5-4 and TRBJ2-7; TRBD2 agrees at 8 bases. Germline CDR1 reads SGHNT; CDR2 reads YYREEE (reference sequence). CDR3 size: 15 residues. V gave up 0 bases and J gave up 0 bases; unmatched junction bases: 2. CDR3: CASSLVAGSSYEQYF. The CDR3 DNA reads as TGTGCCAGCAGCTTGGTAGCGGGGAGCTCCTACGAGCAGTACTTC.

This chain links TRBV6-5 with TRBJ1-2; TRBD1 aligns across 8 bases. Germline CDR1 reads MNHEY; CDR2 reads SVGAGI. The V and J ends lost 6 bases and 4 bases, in that order; junction bases with no gene match: 7. The CDR3 is 14 amino acids. The CDR3 DNA is TGTGCCAGCAGCGACAGGGGTAACTCCTATGGCTACACCTTC. Translated, it gives CASSDRGNSYGYTF.

The chain links TRBV19 to TRBJ1-2, with 7 bases that match TRBD1. After removal of 6 bases from V and 8 bases from J, the junction contained 12 bases not matched to a gene. The CDR3 length is 14 residues. CDR1 is LNHDA, CDR2 SQIVND, per germline (reference sequence). CDR3 nucleotides: TGTGCCAGTAGACTCAGGGGGGACAGAGAGGGCTACACCTTC. Translated: CASRLRGDREGYTF.

The chain uses TRBV6-4 and TRBJ2-1; 10 nucleotides match TRBD2. The CDR3 has 17 residues. Germline values: CDR1 MRHNA, CDR2 SNTAGT. V dropped 0 bases and J dropped 4; count of bases not matched to a gene: 6. DNA for the CDR3: TGTGCCAGCAGTGACTCCCTCACTAGCGGGGCATACAATGAGCAGTTCTTC. Protein: CASSDSLTSGAYNEQFF.

This sequence joins TRBV4-1 and TRBJ2-5; D is perhaps TRBD1 (5 bases). V was shortened by 0 bases and J by 7 bases, with 12 bases between the two germline ends. The germline gives CDR1 MGHRA, CDR2 YSYEKL. This CDR3 is built from 14 residues. DNA of the CDR3: TGCGCCAGCAGCCAAGAAGGGGCAGGAACGACCCAGTACTTC. Translating it yields CASSQEGAGTTQYF.

The chain couples TRBV6-6 to TRBJ2-2, with D perhaps given as TRBD1 or TRBD2 (7 bases each). V lost 6 bases to trimming and J lost 5 bases, with 19 bases between them. CDR1 and CDR2 (germline): MNHNY, SVGAGI (reference sequence). The length of the CDR3 is 16 residues. CDR3 in amino acids: CASSPTGQGGTGELFF. In DNA form, the CDR3 reads TGTGCCAGCAGCCCAACCGGGCAGGGGGGGACCGGGGAGCTGTTTTTT.

The J gene is TRBJ1-2, the V gene TRBV6-5; 7 nucleotides match TRBD1. This CDR3 region has 15 residues. Germline V gene lookup returns CDR1 MNHEY and CDR2 SVGAGI. Losses at the gene ends were 5 bases for V and 2 bases for J; bases not matched to a gene: 8. CDR3 protein: CASSRLQGVNYGYTF. The CDR3 DNA sequence: TGTGCCAGCAGTCGATTGCAGGGGGTAAACTATGGCTACACCTTC.

The CDR3 bases are TGCGCCAGCAGCTTGGGTCCTATGGGGGCCGATACGCAGTATTTT. Translation: CASSLGPMGADTQYF. This sequence joins TRBV5-1 and TRBJ2-3; D perhaps matches TRBD1 (6 bases). V was pared by 0 bases and J by 6 bases, with 14 bases between. The V gene's germline CDR1 is SGHRS and CDR2 YFSETQ. The CDR3 has 15 amino acids.

The gene calls are TRBV18 and TRBJ2-7, with unresolved D. Trimming took off 3 bases at V and 0 bases at J, with 9 bases between the two ends. The CDR3 covers 14 residues. The germline V gene encodes CDR1 KGHSH and CDR2 LQKENI. CDR3 nucleotide sequence: TGTGCCAGCTCACCTCCTTCGGGCTCCTACGAGCAGTACTTC. This codes for CASSPPSGSYEQYF.

V is TRBV6-4 and J is TRBJ2-3, with D hard to call. The germline CDR1 and CDR2 sequences are MRHNA and SNTAGT. V was pared by 6 bases and J by 4 bases, with 14 bases between. The CDR3 spans 14 residues. For the CDR3, the DNA is TGTGCCAGCAGCCCTCTTCTAGAATCAGATACGCAGTATTTT. Amino acids: CASSPLLESDTQYF.

The chain employs TRBV10-3 and TRBJ2-7; 8 bases fit TRBD1. With V trimmed by 5 bases and J by 5 bases, 8 bases remained unmatched. In germline, CDR1 is ENHRY, CDR2 SYGVKD. The CDR3 has 14 amino acids. The CDR3 loop reads CAISPGGALDEQYF. The CDR3 nucleotides are TGTGCCATCAGTCCAGGGGGCGCATTAGACGAGCAGTACTTC.

In DNA form, the CDR3 reads TGTGCCAGCTCATTTCAGAACCGGGACACTGAAGCTTTCTTT. It yields the protein CASSFQNRDTEAFF. This sequence joins TRBV18 and TRBJ1-1, with D uncertain. Trimming took off 5 bases at V and 3 bases at J, with 13 bases between the two ends. This CDR3 is 14 amino acids long. Germline V gene data show CDR1 as KGHSH and CDR2 as LQKENI.

This rearrangement joins TRBV10-1 to TRBJ2-3; D gene uncertain. The germline V gene encodes CDR1 WNHNN and CDR2 SYGVQD (reference sequence). The germline V and J ends were trimmed by 3 bases and 2 bases, with 15 bases remaining between them. The CDR3 runs 16 residues. Written as DNA, the CDR3 is TGCGCCAGCAGTGAAACCCCGGTATCGTCCACAGATACGCAGTATTTT. This encodes CASSETPVSSTDTQYF.

The genes are TRBV5-5 and TRBJ1-2, with a possible D match to TRBD1 (6 bases). The V gene lost 1 base and the J gene lost 1 base, with 11 bases spanning the gap. The CDR3 extends over 15 amino acids. Per the germline V gene, CDR1 is SGHKS and CDR2 is YYEKEE (reference sequence). DNA of the CDR3: TGTGCCAGCAGCTTGTATGGGGGGCTTAACTATGGCTACACCTTC. Translating gives CASSLYGGLNYGYTF.